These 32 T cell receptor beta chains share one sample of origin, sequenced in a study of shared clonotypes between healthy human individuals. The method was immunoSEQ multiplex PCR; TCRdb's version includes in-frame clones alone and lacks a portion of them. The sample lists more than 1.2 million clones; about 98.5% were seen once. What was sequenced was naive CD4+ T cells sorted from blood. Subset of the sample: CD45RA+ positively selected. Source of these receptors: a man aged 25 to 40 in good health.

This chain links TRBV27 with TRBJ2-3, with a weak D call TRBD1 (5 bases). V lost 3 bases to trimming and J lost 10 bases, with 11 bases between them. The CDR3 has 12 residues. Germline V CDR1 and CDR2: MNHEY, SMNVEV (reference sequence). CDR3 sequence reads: CASSFPQGSQYF. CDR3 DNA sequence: TGTGCCAGCAGTTTTCCGCAGGGCTCGCAGTATTTT.

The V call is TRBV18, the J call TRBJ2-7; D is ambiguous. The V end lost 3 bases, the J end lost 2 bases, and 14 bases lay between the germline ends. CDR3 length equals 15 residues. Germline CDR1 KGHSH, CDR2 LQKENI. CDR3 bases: TGTGCCAGCTCACCCGGATCGCTAATAACCTACGAGCAGTACTTC. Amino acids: CASSPGSLITYEQYF.

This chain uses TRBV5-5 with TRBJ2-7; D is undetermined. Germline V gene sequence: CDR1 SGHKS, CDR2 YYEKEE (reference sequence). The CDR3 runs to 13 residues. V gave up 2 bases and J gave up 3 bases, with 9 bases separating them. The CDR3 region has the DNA TGTGCCAGCAGCTTCTGGAGTCTCTACGAGCAGTACTTC. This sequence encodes CASSFWSLYEQYF.

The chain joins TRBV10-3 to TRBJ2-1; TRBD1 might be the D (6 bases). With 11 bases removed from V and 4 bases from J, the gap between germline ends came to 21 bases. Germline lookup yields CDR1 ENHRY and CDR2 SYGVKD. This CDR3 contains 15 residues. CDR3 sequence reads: CAASTGSGLYNEQFF. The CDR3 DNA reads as TGTGCCGCCAGCACAGGGAGTGGGTTATACAATGAGCAGTTCTTC.

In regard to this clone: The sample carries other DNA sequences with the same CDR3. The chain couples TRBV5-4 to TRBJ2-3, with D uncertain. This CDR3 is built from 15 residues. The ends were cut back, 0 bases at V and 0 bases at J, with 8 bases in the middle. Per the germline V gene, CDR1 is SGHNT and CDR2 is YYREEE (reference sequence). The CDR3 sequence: CASSLDGTSTDTQYF. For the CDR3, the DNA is TGTGCCAGCAGCTTGGACGGAACTAGCACAGATACGCAGTATTTT.

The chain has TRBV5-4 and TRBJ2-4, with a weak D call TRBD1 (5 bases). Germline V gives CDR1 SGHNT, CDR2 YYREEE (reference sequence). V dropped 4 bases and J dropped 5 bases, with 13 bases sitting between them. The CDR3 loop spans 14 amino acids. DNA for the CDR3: TGTGCCAGCAGCGCCCGACAGACCGAAAACATTCAGTACTTC. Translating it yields CASSARQTENIQYF.

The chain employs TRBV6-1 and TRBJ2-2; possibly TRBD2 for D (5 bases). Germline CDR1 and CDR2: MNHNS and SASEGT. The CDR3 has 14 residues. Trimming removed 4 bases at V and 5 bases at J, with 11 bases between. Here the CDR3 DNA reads TGTGCCAGCAGTGTAGAGTCGGGAACCGGGGAGCTGTTTTTT. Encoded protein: CASSVESGTGELFF.

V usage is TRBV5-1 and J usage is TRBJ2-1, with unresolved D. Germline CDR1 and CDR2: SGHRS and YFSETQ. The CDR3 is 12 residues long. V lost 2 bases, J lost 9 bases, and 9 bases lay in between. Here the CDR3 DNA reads TGCGCCAGCAGCTTTCCGTCTGGTGAGCAGTTCTTC. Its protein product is CASSFPSGEQFF. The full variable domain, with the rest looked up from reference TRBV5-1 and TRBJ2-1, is KAGVTQTPRYLIKTRGQQVTLSCSPISGHRSVSWYQQTPGQGLQFLFEYFSETQRNKGNFPGRFSGRQFSNSRSEMNVSTLELGDSALYLCASSFPSGEQFFGPGTRLTVL.

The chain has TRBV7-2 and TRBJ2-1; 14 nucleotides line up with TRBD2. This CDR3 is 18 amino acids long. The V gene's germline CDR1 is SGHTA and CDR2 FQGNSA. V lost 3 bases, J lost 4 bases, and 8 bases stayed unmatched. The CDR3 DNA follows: TGTGCCAGCAGCTTTGTCGGGGGACTAGCGGGAGAGTACAATGAGCAGTTCTTC. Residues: CASSFVGGLAGEYNEQFF.

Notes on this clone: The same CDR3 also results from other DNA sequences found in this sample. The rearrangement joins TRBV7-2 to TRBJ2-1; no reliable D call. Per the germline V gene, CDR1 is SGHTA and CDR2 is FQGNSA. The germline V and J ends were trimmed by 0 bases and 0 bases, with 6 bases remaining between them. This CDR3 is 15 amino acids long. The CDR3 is CASSLARSSYNEQFF. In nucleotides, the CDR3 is TGTGCCAGCAGCTTAGCGCGGAGCTCCTACAATGAGCAGTTCTTC. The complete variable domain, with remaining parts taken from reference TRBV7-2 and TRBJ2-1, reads GAGVSQSPSNKVTEKGKDVELRCDPISGHTALYWYRQSLGQGLEFLIYFQGNSAPDKSGLPSDRFSAERTGGSVSTLTIQRTQQEDSAVYLCASSLARSSYNEQFFGPGTRLTVL.

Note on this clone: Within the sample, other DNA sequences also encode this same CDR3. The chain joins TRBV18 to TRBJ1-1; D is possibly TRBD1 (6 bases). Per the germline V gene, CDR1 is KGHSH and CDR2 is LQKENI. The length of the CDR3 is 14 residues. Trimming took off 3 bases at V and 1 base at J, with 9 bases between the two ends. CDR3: CASSPGTSNTEAFF. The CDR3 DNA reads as TGTGCCAGCTCACCCGGGACATCGAACACTGAAGCTTTCTTT. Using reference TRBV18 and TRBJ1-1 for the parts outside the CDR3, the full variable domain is NAGVMQNPRHLVRRRGQEARLRCSPMKGHSHVYWYRQLPEEGLKFMVYLQKENIIDESGMPKERFSAEFPKEGPSILRIQQVVRGDSAAYFCASSPGTSNTEAFFGQGTRLTVV.

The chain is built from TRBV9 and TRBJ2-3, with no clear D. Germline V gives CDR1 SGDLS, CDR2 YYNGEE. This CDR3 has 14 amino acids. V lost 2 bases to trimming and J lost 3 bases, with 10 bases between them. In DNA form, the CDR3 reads TGTGCCAGCAGCGTTTGGATGGGGACAGATACGCAGTATTTT. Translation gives CASSVWMGTDTQYF.

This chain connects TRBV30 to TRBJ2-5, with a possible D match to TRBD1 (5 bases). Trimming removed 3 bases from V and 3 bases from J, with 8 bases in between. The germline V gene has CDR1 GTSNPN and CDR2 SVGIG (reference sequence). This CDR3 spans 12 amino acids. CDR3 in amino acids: CAWSPGKETQYF. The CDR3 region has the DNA TGTGCCTGGAGCCCAGGGAAAGAGACCCAGTACTTC. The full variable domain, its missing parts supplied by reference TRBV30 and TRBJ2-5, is SQTIHQWPATLVQPVGSPLSLECTVEGTSNPNLYWYRQAAGRGLQLLFYSVGIGQISSEVPQNLSASRPQDRQFILSSKKLLLSDSGFYLCAWSPGKETQYFGPGTRLLVL.

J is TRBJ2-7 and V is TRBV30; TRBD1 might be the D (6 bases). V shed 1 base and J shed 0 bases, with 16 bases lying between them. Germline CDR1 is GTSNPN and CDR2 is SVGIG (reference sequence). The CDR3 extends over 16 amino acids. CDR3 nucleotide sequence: TGTGCCTGGAGTGGTATCCGCCACAGGGCCTCCTACGAGCAGTACTTC. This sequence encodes CAWSGIRHRASYEQYF.

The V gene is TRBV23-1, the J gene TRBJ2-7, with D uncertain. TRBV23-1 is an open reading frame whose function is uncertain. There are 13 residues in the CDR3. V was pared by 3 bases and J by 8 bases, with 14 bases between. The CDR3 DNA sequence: TGCGCCAGCAGTCATAGTACAGTAGAGAAGCAGTACTTC. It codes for CASSHSTVEKQYF.

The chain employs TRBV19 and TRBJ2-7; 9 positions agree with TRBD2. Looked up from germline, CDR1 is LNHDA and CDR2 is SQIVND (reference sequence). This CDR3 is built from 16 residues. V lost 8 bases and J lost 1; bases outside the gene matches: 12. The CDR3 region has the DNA TGTGCCAGTCGCACCTCGTCCCTAGCGGGATCCTACGAGCAGTACTTC. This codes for CASRTSSLAGSYEQYF.

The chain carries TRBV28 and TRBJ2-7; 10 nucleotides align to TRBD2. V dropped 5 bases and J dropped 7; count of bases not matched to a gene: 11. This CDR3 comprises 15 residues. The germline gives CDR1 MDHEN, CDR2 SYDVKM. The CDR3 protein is CASSLLAGEAREQYF. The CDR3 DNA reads TGTGCCAGCAGTCTCCTAGCGGGAGAGGCGAGAGAGCAGTACTTC.

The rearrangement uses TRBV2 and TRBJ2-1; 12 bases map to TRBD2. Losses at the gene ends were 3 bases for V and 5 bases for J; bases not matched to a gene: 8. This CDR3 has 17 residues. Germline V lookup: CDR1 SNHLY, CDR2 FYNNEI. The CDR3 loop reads CASSDTTSGSRNNEQFF. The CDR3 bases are TGTGCCAGCAGTGACACGACTAGCGGGAGCCGAAACAATGAGCAGTTCTTC.

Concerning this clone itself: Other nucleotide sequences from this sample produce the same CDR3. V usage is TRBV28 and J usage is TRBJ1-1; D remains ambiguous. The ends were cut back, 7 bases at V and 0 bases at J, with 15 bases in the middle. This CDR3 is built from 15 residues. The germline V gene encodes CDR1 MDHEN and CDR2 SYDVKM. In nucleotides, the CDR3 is TGTGCCAGCACCCCTATAGGACGGGTGAACACTGAAGCTTTCTTT. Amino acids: CASTPIGRVNTEAFF.

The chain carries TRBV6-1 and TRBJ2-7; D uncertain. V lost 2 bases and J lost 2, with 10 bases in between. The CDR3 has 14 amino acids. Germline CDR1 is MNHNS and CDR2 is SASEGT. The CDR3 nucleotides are TGTGCCAGCAGTGAATCCCCAGGAGCCTACGAGCAGTACTTC. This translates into CASSESPGAYEQYF.

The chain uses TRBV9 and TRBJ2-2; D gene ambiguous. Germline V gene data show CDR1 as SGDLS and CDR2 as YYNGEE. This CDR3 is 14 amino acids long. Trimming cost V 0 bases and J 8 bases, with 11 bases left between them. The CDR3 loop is CASSVVGNMGELFF. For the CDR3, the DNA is TGTGCCAGCAGCGTAGTGGGGAATATGGGGGAGCTGTTTTTT.

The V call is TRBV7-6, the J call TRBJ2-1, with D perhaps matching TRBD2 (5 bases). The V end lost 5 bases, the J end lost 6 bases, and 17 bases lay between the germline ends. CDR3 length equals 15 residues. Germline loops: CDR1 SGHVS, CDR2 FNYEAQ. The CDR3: CASSRSGLPINEQFF. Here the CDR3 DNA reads TGTGCCAGCAGCCGCAGCGGCCTCCCCATCAATGAGCAGTTCTTC. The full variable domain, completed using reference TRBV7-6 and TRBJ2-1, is GAGVSQSPRYKVTKRGQDVALRCDPISGHVSLYWYRQALGQGPEFLTYFNYEAQQDKSGLPNDRFSAERPEGSISTLTIQRTEQRDSAMYRCASSRSGLPINEQFFGPGTRLTVL.

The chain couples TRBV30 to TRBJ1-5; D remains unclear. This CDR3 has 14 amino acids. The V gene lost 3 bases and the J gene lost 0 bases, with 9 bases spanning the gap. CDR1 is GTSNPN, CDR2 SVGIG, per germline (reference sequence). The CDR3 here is CAWRSPYSNQPQHF. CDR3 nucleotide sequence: TGTGCCTGGAGATCTCCCTATAGCAATCAGCCCCAGCATTTT.

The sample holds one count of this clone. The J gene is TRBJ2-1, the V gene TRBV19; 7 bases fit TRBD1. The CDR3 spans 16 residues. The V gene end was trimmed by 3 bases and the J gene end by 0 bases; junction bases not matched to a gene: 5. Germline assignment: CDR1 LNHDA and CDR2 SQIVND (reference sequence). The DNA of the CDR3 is TGTGCCAGTAGTATCCGGACAGGTGGCTCCTACAATGAGCAGTTCTTC. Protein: CASSIRTGGSYNEQFF.

The CDR3: CASGGTIYEQYF. The CDR3 region has the DNA TGTGCCAGCGGCGGGACAATTTACGAGCAGTACTTC. The rearrangement joins TRBV7-9 to TRBJ2-7, with D perhaps matching TRBD1 or TRBD2 (6 bases each). This CDR3 region has 12 residues. The V and J ends lost 8 bases and 4 bases respectively, with 12 bases between them. The germline V gene has CDR1 SEHNR and CDR2 FQNEAQ (reference sequence).

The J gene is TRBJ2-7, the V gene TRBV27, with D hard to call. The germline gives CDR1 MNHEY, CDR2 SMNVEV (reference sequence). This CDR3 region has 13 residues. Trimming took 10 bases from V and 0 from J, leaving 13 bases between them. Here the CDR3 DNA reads TGTGCCACCCAAGACCACAACTCCTACGAGCAGTACTTC. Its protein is CATQDHNSYEQYF.

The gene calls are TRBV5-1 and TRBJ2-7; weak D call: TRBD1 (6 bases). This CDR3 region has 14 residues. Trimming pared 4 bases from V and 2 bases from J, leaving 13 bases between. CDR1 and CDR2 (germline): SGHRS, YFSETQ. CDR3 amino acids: CASSKDGTTYEQYF. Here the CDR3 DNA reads TGCGCCAGCAGCAAGGATGGGACAACCTACGAGCAGTACTTC.

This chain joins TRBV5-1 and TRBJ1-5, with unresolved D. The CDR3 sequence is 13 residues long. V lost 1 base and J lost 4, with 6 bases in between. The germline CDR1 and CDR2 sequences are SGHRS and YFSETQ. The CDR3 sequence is CASSLHRNQPQHF. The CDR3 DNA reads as TGCGCCAGCAGCTTGCACCGAAATCAGCCCCAGCATTTT. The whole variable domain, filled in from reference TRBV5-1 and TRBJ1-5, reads KAGVTQTPRYLIKTRGQQVTLSCSPISGHRSVSWYQQTPGQGLQFLFEYFSETQRNKGNFPGRFSGRQFSNSRSEMNVSTLELGDSALYLCASSLHRNQPQHFGDGTRLSIL.

The CDR3 loop is CASSTTVTYEQYF. The CDR3 coding sequence is TGTGCCAGTAGTACGACAGTAACCTACGAGCAGTACTTC. The gene calls are TRBV19 and TRBJ2-7; D might be TRBD1 (5 bases). This CDR3 has 13 residues. Trimming removed 4 bases from V and 2 bases from J, with 9 bases in between. Germline V CDR1 and CDR2: LNHDA, SQIVND (reference sequence).

The CDR3 region is CASSPGVAGEDTQYF. The CDR3 DNA follows: TGTGCCAGCAGTCCGGGGGTAGCGGGAGAAGATACGCAGTATTTT. This sequence joins TRBV28 and TRBJ2-3, with 9 bases lining up with TRBD2. CDR1 and CDR2 (germline): MDHEN, SYDVKM. V was clipped by 5 bases and J by 5 bases; unmatched bases: 8. The CDR3 has 15 amino acids.

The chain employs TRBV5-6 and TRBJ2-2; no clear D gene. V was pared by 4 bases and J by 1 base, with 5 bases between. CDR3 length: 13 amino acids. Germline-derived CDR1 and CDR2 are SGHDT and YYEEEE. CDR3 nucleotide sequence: TGTGCCAGCAGCAATATGAACACCGGGGAGCTGTTTTTT. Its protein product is CASSNMNTGELFF.

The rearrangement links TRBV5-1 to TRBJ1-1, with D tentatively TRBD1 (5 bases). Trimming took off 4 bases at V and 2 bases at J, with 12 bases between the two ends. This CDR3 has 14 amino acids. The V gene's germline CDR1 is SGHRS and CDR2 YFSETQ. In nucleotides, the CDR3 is TGCGCCAGCAGCGCAGGGACGAGCAACACTGAAGCTTTCTTT. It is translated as CASSAGTSNTEAFF.